The 11 T cell receptor beta chains below come from one sample, sequenced in a study of T cell responses to AZD1222 COVID-19 vaccine. Sequenced by immunoSEQ multiplex PCR; TCRdb stores in-frame clones only, minus some. The data show 150,000 or so clones, with around 89% seen just once and roughly 15% held by the top ten. Sequenced here: peripheral blood, sampled on day 0 of AZD1222 vaccination. Receptors originate from an adult in good health.

J is TRBJ1-2 and V is TRBV28; D remains unclear. This CDR3 is 15 amino acids long. The V end was cut by 6 bases, the J end by 2 bases, with 16 bases between. Germline lookup yields CDR1 MDHEN and CDR2 SYDVKM. CDR3: CASSPALGLNYGYTF. In DNA form, the CDR3 reads TGTGCCAGCAGCCCCGCCCTAGGGTTAAACTATGGCTACACCTTC.

The chain is built from TRBV7-8 and TRBJ1-1, with TRBD1 as a possible D gene (5 bases). The CDR3 has 12 residues. CDR1 is SGHVS and CDR2 is FQNEAQ in the germline V gene. V lost 0 bases to trimming and J lost 8 bases, with 7 bases between them. CDR3 amino acids: CASSLAGEEAFF. CDR3 DNA sequence: TGTGCCAGCAGCTTAGCGGGGGAAGAAGCTTTCTTT.

The chain employs TRBV5-4 and TRBJ1-5, with D perhaps matching TRBD1 (6 bases). Looked up from germline, CDR1 is SGHNT and CDR2 is YYREEE (reference sequence). This CDR3 spans 13 amino acids. Trimming stripped 4 bases from V and 4 bases from J, with 9 bases between. CDR3 DNA sequence: TGTGCCAGCAGCGTTGGACAGAATCAGCCCCAGCATTTT. This sequence encodes CASSVGQNQPQHF. The full variable domain, with the rest looked up from reference TRBV5-4 and TRBJ1-5, is ETGVTQSPTHLIKTRGQQVTLRCSSQSGHNTVSWYQQALGQGPQFIFQYYREEENGRGNFPPRFSGLQFPNYSSELNVNALELDDSALYLCASSVGQNQPQHFGDGTRLSIL.

This clone was found a few times. The chain recombines TRBV7-2 with TRBJ2-5; a possible D gene is TRBD2 (7 bases). Germline CDR1 reads SGHTA; CDR2 reads FQGNSA. The CDR3 is made up of 14 amino acids. V was cut by 5 bases and J by 3 bases, with 13 bases left in between. The CDR3, as DNA: TGTGCCAGCAGCAGGGGGGGAACAGAAGAGACCCAGTACTTC. Its translation: CASSRGGTEETQYF.

The chain joins TRBV5-4 to TRBJ2-5; 8 bases are a match to TRBD1. CDR1 and CDR2 (germline): SGHNT, YYREEE (reference sequence). This CDR3 contains 17 residues. Germline trimming cut 0 bases from V and 2 bases from J; bases unmatched to any gene: 9. The CDR3 DNA sequence: TGTGCCAGCAGCTTGGGGGCAGGGGGCAGGAAACAAGAGACCCAGTACTTC. It translates to CASSLGAGGRKQETQYF.

This clone was observed a few times. This same CDR3 is encoded by further DNA sequences in the sample. The V gene is TRBV12-3 or TRBV12-4, the J gene TRBJ2-5; possibly TRBD1 for D (5 bases). This CDR3 has 13 amino acids. The germline V and J ends were trimmed by 2 bases and 5 bases, with 9 bases remaining between them. CDR3 sequence: CASSLRGRETQYF. The CDR3 bases are TGTGCCAGCAGTTTAAGGGGCCGGGAGACCCAGTACTTC.

The chain joins TRBV6-5 to TRBJ1-1, with TRBD1 matching 8 bases. J gave up 1 base and V 2 bases, and 3 bases lay outside the gene matches. The CDR3 runs to 15 residues. CDR1 is MNHEY and CDR2 is SVGAGI in the germline V gene. CDR3 in DNA: TGTGCCAGCAGTTACCAGGGACAGGCGAACACTGAAGCTTTCTTT. It specifies CASSYQGQANTEAFF.

The CDR3, as DNA: TGTGCCAGCAGCTTACCCGACCTCTCCTACGAGCAGTACTTC. Translation: CASSLPDLSYEQYF. The chain joins TRBV7-9 to TRBJ2-7; D not resolved. Trimming removed 2 bases at V and 0 bases at J, with 8 bases between. Germline-derived CDR1 and CDR2 are SEHNR and FQNEAQ (reference sequence). The CDR3 has 14 residues.

The chain carries TRBV7-3 and TRBJ2-1, with D possibly being TRBD2 (5 bases). V lost 2 bases to trimming and J lost 4 bases, with 12 bases between them. Germline V gene data show CDR1 as SGHTA and CDR2 as FQGTGA. The CDR3 has 15 residues. The CDR3 coding sequence is TGTGCCAGCAGCTTAGGAGGTTCAGGATACAATGAGCAGTTCTTC. Its translation is CASSLGGSGYNEQFF. Variable domain in full (rest from reference TRBV7-3 and TRBJ2-1): GAGVSQTPSNKVTEKGKYVELRCDPISGHTALYWYRQSLGQGPEFLIYFQGTGAADDSGLPNDRFFAVRPEGSVSTLKIQRTERGDSAVYLCASSLGGSGYNEQFFGPGTRLTVL.

The V gene is TRBV11-2, the J gene TRBJ2-1, with 8 nucleotides matching TRBD2. V lost 3 bases, J lost 7 bases, and 2 bases stayed unmatched. CDR3 length: 13 residues. Germline lookup yields CDR1 SGHAT and CDR2 FQNNGV. The CDR3 is CASSLAGGNEQFF. Written as DNA, the CDR3 is TGTGCCAGCAGCTTGGCGGGGGGAAATGAGCAGTTCTTC.

A few counts support this clone. V and J are TRBV2 and TRBJ2-1; 7 nucleotides line up with TRBD2. This CDR3 region has 15 residues. V trimming: 4 bases; J trimming: 1 base; junction bases outside the gene matches: 4. Germline V lookup: CDR1 SNHLY, CDR2 FYNNEI. CDR3 nucleotide sequence: TGTGCCAGCAGTGGGGAGGGGTCTTCCTACAATGAGCAGTTCTTC. Protein sequence: CASSGEGSSYNEQFF.